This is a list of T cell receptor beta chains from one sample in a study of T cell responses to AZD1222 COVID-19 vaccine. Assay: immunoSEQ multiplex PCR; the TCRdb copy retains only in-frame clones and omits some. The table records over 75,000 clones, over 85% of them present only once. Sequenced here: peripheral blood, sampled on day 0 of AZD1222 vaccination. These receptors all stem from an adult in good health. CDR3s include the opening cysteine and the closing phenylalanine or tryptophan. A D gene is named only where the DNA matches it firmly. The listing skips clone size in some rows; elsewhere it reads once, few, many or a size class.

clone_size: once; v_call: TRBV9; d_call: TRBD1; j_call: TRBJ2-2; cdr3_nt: TGTGCCAGCAGCGGGGGACAGCTGAACACCGGGGAGCTGTTTTTT; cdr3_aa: CASSGGQLNTGELFF
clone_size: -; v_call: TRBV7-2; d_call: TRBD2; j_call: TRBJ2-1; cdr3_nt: TGTGCCAGCAGCTTGGGGCTAGCGGGGTACAATGAGCAGTTCTTC; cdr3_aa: CASSLGLAGYNEQFF
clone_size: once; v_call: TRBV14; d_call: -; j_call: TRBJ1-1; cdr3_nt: TGTGCCAGCAGCCACAGGGGCGCCACTGAAGCTTTCTTT; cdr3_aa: CASSHRGATEAFF
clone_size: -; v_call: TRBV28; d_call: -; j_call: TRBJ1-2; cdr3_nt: TGTGCCAGTACCCGTAACTATGGCTACACCTTC; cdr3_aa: CASTRNYGYTF
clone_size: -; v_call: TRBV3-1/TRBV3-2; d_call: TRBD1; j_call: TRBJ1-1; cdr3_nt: TGTGCCAGCAGCCCTCAGGACAGGGGGGGCACTGAAGCTTTCTTT; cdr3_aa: CASSPQDRGGTEAFF
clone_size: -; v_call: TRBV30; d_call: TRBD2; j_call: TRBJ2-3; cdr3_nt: TGTGCCTGGCGACTAGCGGGATGGGGAGATACGCAGTATTTT; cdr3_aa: CAWRLAGWGDTQYF
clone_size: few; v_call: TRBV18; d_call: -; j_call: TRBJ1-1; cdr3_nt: TGTGCCAGCTCACCAGGTTCGGGATCGAACACTGAAGCTTTCTTT; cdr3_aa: CASSPGSGSNTEAFF
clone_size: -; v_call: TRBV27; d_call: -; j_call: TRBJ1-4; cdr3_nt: TGTGCCAGCAGCCGGAACGCCAGGCCAACTAATGAAAAACTGTTTTTT; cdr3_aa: CASSRNARPTNEKLFF
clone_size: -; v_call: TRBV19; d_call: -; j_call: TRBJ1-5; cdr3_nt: TGTGCCAGTAGTATCGGGACGGGCAATCAGCCCCAGCATTTT; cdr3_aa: CASSIGTGNQPQHF
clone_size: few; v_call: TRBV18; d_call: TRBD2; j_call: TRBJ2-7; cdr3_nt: TGTGCCAGCTCACCACCGATTGGGGCGGGAGGTGAGCAGTACTTC; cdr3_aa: CASSPPIGAGGEQYF
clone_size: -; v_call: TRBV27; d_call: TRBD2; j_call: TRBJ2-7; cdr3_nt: TGTGCCAGCCAAGTTCAGGGACTAATAGGCTACGAGCAGTACTTC; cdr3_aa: CASQVQGLIGYEQYF
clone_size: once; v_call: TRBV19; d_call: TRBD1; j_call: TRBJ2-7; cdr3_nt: TGTGCCAGTAACCGAGGGGGACAGGGGGCCCACGAGCAGTACTTC; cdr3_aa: CASNRGGQGAHEQYF
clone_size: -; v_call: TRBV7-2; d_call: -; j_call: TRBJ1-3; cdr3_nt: TGTGCCAGCAGCTCACCGGGGGCTGGAAACACCATATATTTT; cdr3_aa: CASSSPGAGNTIYF
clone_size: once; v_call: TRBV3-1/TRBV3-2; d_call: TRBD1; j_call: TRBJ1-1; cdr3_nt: TGTGCCAGCACCCAACACCAGGGGGCCGAAGCTTTCTTT; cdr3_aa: CASTQHQGAEAFF
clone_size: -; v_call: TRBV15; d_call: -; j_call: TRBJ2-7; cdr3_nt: TGTGCCACCAGCAGGTCCCTCGGGGCATACGAGCAGTACTTC; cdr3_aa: CATSRSLGAYEQYF
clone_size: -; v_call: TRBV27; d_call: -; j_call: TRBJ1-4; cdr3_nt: TGTGCCAGCAGTTTCTTCGGGGTTGAAAAACTGTTTTTT; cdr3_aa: CASSFFGVEKLFF
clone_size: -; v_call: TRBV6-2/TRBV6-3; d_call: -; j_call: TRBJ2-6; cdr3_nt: TGTGCCAGCAGTCCCTGGGGTTCTTCTGGGGCCAACGTCCTGACTTTC; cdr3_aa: CASSPWGSSGANVLTF
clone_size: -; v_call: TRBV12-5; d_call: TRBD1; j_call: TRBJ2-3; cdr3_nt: TGTGCTAGTGGACCCGGGACAGGAGCGTACGGCACAGATACGCAGTATTTT; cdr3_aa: CASGPGTGAYGTDTQYF
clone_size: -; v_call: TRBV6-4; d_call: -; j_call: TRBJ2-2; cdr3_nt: TGTGCCAGCAGTGACGCCATCTGGTGGAACGGAACACCGAACACCGGGGAGCTGTTTTTT; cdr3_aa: CASSDAIWWNGTPNTGELFF
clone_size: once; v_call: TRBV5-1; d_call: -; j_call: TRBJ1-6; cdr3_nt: TGCGCCAGCAGTTTGGCGACAGGATATTCACCCCTCCACTTT; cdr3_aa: CASSLATGYSPLHF
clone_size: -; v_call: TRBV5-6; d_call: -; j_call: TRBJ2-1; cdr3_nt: TGTGCCAGCAGCTTACTGGGGGCGGGTAATGAGCAGTTCTTC; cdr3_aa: CASSLLGAGNEQFF
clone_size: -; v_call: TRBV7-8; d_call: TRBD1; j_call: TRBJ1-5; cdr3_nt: TGTGCCAGCAGCTTAGTGGGGGGGAGGGGGCTTTATAGCAATCAGCCCCAGCATTTT; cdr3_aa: CASSLVGGRGLYSNQPQHF